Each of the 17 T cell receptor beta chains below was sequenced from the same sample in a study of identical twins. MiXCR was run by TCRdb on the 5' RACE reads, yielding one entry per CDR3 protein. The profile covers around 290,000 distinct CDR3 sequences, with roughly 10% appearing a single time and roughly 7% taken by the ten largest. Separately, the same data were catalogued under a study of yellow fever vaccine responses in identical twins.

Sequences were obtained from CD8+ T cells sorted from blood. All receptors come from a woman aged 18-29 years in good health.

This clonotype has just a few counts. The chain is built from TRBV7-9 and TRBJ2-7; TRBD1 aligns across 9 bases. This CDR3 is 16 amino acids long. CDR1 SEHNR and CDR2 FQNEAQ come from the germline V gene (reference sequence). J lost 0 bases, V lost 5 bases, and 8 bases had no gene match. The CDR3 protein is CASSNPGTGPSYEQYF. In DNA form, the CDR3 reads TGTGCCAGCAGCAACCCCGGGACAGGGCCCTCCTACGAGCAGTACTTC.

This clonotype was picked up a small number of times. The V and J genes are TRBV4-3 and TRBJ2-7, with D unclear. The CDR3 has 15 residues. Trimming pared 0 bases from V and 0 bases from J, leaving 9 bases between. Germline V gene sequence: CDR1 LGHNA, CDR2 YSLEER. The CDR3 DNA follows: TGCGCCAGCAGCCAAGAGGTTCAGGACTCCTACGAGCAGTACTTC. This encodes CASSQEVQDSYEQYF.

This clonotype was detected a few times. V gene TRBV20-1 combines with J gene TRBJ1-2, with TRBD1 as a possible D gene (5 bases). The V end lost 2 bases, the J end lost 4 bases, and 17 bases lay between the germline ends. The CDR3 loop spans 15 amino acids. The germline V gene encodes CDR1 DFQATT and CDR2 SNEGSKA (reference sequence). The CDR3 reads CSARPRDLLLYGYTF. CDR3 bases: TGCAGTGCTAGACCCAGGGACCTTCTTCTCTATGGCTACACCTTC.

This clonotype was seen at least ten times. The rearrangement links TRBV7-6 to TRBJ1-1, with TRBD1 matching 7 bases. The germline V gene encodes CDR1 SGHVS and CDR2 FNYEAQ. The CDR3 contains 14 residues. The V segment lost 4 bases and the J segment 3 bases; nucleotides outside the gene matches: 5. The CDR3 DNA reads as TGTGCCAGCAGCTCCCCAGGACAGGACACTGAAGCTTTCTTT. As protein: CASSSPGQDTEAFF.

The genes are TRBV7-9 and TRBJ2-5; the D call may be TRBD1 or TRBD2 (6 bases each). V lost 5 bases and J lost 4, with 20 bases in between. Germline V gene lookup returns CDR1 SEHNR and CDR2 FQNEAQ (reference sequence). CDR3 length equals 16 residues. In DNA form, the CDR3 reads TGTGCCAGCAGCCCCAACTGGGGGGCGAGTCGAGAGACCCAGTACTTC. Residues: CASSPNWGASRETQYF.

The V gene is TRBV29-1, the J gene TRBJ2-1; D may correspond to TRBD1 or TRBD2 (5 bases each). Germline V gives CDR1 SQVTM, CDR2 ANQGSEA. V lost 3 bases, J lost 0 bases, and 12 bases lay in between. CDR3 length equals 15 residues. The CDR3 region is CSVEGTESSYNEQFF. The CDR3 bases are TGCAGCGTTGAGGGGACGGAGAGCTCCTACAATGAGCAGTTCTTC.

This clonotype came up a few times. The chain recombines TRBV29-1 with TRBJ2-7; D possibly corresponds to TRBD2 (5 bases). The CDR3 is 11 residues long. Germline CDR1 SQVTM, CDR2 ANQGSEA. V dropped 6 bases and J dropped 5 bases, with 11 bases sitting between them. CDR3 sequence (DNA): TGCAGCGTCCCCGGGGTAGACGAGCAGTACTTC. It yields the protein CSVPGVDEQYF.

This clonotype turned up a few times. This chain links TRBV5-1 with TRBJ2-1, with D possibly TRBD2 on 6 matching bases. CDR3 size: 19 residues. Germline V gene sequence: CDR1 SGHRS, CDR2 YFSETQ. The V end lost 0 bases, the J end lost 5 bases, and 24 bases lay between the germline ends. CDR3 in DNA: TGCGCCAGCAGCTTGGATCGCCCAAGGGCGGGACTGCCTGACAATGAGCAGTTCTTC. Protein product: CASSLDRPRAGLPDNEQFF.

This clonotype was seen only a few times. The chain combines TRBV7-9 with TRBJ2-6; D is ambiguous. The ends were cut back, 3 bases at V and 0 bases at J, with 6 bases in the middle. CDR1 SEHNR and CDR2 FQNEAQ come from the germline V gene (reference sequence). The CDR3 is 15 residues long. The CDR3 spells CASSFLGSGANVLTF. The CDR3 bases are TGTGCCAGCAGCTTTTTGGGCTCTGGGGCCAACGTCCTGACTTTC.

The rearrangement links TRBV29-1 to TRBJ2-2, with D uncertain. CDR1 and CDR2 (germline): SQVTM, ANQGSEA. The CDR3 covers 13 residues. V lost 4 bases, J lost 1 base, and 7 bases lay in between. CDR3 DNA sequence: TGCAGCGTTGGGGCAGGGAACACCGGGGAGCTGTTTTTT. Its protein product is CSVGAGNTGELFF.

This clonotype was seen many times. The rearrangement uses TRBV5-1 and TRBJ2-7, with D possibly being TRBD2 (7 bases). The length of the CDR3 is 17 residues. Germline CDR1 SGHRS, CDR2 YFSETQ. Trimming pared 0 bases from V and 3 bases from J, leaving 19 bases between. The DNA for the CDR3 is TGCGCCAGCAGCTTGGCCGAGGGGGGGATCGCCGACTACGAGCAGTACTTC. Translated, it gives CASSLAEGGIADYEQYF.

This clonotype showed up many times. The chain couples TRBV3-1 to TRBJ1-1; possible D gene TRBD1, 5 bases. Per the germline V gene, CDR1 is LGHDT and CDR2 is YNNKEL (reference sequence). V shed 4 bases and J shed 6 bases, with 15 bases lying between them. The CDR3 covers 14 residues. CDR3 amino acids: CASSPLVGGAEAFF. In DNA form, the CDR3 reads TGTGCCAGCAGCCCCCTTGTGGGGGGAGCTGAAGCTTTCTTT. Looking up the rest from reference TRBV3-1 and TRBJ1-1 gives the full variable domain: DTAVSQTPKYLVTQMGNDKSIKCEQNLGHDTMYWYKQDSKKFLKIMFSYNNKELIINETVPNRFSPKSPDKAHLNLHINSLELGDSAVYFCASSPLVGGAEAFFGQGTRLTVV.

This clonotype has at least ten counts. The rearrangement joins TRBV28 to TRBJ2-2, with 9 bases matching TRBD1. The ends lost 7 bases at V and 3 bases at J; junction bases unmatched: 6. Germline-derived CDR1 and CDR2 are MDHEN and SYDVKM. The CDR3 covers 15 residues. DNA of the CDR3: TGTGCCAGCACCGAGGGGGACAGGGACACCGGGGAGCTGTTTTTT. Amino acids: CASTEGDRDTGELFF.

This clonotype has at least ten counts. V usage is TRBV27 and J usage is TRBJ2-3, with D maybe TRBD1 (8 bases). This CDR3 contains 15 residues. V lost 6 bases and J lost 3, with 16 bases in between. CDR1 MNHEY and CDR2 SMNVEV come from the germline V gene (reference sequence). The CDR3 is CASSNGQGGTDTQYF. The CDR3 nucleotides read TGTGCCAGCAGCAACGGACAGGGAGGGACAGATACGCAGTATTTT.

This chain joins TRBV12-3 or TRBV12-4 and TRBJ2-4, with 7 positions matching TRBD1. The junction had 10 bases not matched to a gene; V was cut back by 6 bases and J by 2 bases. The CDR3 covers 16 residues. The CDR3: CASRPTLQGSKNIQYF. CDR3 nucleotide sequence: TGTGCCAGCAGACCGACTTTACAGGGGTCCAAAAACATTCAGTACTTC.

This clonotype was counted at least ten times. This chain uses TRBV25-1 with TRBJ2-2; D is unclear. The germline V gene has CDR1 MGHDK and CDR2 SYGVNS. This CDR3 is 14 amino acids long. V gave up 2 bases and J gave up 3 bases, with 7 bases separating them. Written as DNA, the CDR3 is TGTGCCAGCAGTGAACTTGGAGACACCGGGGAGCTGTTTTTT. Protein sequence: CASSELGDTGELFF.

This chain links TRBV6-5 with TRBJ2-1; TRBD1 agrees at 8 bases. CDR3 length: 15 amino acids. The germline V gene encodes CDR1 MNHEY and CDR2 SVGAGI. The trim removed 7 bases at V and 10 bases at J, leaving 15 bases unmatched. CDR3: CASMTPGGPLGEQFF. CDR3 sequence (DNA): TGTGCCAGCATGACTCCAGGGGGCCCATTAGGAGAGCAGTTCTTC.